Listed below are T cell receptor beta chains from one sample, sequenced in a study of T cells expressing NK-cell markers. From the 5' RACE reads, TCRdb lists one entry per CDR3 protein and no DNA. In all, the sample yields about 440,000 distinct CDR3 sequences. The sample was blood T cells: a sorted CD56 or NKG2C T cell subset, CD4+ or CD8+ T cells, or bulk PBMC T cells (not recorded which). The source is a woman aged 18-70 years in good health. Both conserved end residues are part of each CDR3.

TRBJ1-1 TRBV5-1 CASSFSPGGEGASFF
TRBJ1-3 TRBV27 CASKRQGGNTIYF
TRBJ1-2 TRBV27 CASSLRTGKGHYGYTF
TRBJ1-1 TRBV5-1 CASTKQRVGNTEAFF
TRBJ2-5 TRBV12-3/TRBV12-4 CASRVRDRAEETQYF
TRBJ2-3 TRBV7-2 CASSLDRDRVTDTQYF
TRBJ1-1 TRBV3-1 CASSQGNVAEAFF
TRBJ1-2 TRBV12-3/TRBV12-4 CASSLGGNGYTF
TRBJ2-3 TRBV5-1 CASSPPRQAGTDTQYF
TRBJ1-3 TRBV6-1 CASSNYRTEAGNTIYF
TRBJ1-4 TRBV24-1 CATPWDGLNEKLFF
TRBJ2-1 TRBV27 CASSLSGTSSNEQFF
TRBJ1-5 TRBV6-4 CASSPRAIAGQPQHF
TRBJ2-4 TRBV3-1 CASSQDVGIYKNIQYF
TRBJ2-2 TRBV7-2 CASSFFWTSNTGELFF
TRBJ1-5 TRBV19 CASTMWGPDNQPQHF
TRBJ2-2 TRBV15 CATSRGQDRANGELFF
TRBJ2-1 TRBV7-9 CASSPNTGTPLNEQFF
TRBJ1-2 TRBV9 CASSVPETGGYGYTF
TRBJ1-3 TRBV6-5 CASSMDRGGNTIYF
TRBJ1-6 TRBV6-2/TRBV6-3 CASSQGQVHLHF
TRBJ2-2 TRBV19 CASSIIEAGELFF
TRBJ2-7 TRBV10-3 CAISGGEGSYEQYF
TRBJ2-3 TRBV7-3 CASSQSGSTDTQYF
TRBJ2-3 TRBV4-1 CASSQEGSGFSTDTQYF
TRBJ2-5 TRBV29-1 CSVEELSRRETQYF
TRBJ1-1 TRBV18 CASSPQVARAEAFF
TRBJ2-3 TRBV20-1 CSANPRGLAGAQYF
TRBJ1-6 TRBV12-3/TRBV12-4 CASSLTRKNSPLHF
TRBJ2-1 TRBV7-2 CASSLIDEQFF
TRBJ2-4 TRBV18 CASSPLQGVGNIQYF
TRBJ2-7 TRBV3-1 CASSERAPLGEQYF
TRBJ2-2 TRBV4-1 CASSQAYRSSNTGELFF
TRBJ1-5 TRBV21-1 CASSTDVRGRVSNQPQHF
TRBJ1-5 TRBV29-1 CSVAGTVHQPQHF
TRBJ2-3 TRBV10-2 CASTSEERLFTDTQYF
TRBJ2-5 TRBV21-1 CASTPGQAQETQYF
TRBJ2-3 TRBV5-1 CASSLDTDTQYF
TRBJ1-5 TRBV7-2 CASSLDGGGHQPQHF
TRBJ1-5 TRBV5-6 CASSKIPPGPTNQPQHF
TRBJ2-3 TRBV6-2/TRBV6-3 CASQPRLDTQYF
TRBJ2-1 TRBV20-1 CSALAGAEQFF
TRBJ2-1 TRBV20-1 CSARLREWGEQFF
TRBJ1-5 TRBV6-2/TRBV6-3 CASWDLSNQPQHF
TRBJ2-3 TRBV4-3 CASSQDRLQGDTQYF
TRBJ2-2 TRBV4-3 CASSQDLRQGAGELFF